This TCR beta chain was profiled in a study of shared clonotypes between healthy human individuals. This clone appeared a single time. This table comes from immunoSEQ multiplex PCR, and its TCRdb copy is limited to in-frame clones, with some not included. Of approximately 2,300,000 clones listed, around 92% are singletons. The V segment lost 7 bases and the J segment 2 bases; nucleotides outside the gene matches: 13. Germline V CDR1 and CDR2: SNHLY, FYNNEI. The CDR3 is 16 residues long. This sequence was found in a man aged 18 to 30 in good health. Some clones in this sample may be carry-over from other donors' samples. The sample comprised naive CD4+ T cells from PBMCs. Stated subset: CD45RA+ positively selected. The chain carries TRBV2 and TRBJ2-7; TRBD2 matches at 8 bases. CDR3 amino acids: CASTSSGPGGPYEQYF. The CDR3 nucleotides read TGTGCCAGCACCTCCTCGGGGCCGGGAGGGCCCTACGAGCAGTACTTC.